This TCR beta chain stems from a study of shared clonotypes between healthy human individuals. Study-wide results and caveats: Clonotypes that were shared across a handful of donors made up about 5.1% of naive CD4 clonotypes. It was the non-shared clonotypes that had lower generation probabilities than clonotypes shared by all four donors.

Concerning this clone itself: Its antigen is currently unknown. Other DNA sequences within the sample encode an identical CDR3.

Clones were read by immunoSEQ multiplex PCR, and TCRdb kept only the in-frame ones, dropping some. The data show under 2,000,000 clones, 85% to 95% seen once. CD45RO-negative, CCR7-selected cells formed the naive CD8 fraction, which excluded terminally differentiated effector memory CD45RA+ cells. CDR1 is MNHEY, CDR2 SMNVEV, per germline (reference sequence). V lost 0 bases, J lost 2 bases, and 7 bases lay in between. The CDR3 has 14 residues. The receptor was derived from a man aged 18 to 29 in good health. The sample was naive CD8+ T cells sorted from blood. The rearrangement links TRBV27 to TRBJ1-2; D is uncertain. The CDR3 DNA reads TGTGCCAGCAGTTTATCCGCCGACAACTATGGCTACACCTTC. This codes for CASSLSADNYGYTF.